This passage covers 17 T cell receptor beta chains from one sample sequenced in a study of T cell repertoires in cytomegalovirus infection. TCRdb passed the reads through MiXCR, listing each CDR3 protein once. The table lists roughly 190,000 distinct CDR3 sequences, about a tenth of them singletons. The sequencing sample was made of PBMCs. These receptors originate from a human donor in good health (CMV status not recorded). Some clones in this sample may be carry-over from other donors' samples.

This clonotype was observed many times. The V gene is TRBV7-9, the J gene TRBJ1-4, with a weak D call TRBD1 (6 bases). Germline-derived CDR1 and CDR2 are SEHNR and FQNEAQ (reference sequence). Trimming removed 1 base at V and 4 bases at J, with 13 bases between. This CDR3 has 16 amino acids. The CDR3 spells CASSLDRGLDNEKLFF. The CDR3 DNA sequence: TGTGCCAGCAGCTTAGATCGGGGGCTGGATAATGAAAAACTGTTTTTT.

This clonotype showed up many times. DNA of the CDR3: TGTGCCAGCACCCCAGGGACAGGGGGCACTGAAGCTTTCTTT. This gives the protein CASTPGTGGTEAFF. The rearrangement joins TRBV25-1 to TRBJ1-1, with TRBD1 matching over 11 bases. This CDR3 has 14 residues. Germline-derived CDR1 and CDR2 are MGHDK and SYGVNS. V gave up 7 bases and J gave up 4 bases; unmatched junction bases: 5.

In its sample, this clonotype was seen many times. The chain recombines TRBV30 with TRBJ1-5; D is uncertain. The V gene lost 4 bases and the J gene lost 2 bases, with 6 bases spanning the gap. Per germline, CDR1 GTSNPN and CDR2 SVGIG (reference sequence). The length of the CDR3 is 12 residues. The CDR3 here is CAWNSGNQPQHF. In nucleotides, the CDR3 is TGTGCCTGGAATAGCGGCAATCAGCCCCAGCATTTT.

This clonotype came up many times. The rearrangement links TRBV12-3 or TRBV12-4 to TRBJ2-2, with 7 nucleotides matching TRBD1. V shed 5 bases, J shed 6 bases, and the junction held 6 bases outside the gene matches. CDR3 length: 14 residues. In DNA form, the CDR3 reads TGTGCCAGCAGTACCCACACAGGGGCCGGGGAGCTGTTTTTT. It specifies CASSTHTGAGELFF.

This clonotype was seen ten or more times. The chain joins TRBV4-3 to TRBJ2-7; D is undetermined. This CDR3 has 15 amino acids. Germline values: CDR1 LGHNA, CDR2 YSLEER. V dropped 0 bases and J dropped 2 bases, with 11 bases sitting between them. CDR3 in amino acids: CASSQESLAPYEQYF. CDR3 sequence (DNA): TGCGCCAGCAGCCAAGAATCCCTCGCTCCCTACGAGCAGTACTTC.

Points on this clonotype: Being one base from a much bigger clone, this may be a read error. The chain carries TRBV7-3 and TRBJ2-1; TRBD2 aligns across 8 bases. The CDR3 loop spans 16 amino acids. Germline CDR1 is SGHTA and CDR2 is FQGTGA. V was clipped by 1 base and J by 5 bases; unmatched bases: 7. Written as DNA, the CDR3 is TGTGCCAGCAGCTTAATGAGCGGGAGAGTGGACAATGAGCAGTTCTTC. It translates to CASSLMSGRVDNEQFF.

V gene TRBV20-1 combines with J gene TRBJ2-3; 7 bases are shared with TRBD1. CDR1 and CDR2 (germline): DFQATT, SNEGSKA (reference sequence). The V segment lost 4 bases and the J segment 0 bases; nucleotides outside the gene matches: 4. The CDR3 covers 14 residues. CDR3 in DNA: TGCAGTGCTACCCGACAGGGTAGCACAGATACGCAGTATTTT. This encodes CSATRQGSTDTQYF.

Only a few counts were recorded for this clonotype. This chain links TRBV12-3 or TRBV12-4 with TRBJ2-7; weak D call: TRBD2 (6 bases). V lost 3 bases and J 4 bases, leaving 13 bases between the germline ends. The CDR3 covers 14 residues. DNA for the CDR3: TGTGCCAGCAGTTTTGGCGGGATAAATTACGAGCAGTACTTC. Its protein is CASSFGGINYEQYF.

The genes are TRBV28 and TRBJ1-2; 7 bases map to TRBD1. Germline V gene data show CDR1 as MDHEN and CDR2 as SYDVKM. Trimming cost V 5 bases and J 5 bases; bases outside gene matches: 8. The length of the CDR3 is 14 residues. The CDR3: CASSRTGDSYGYTF. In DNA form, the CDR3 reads TGTGCCAGCAGTAGAACAGGGGACTCGTATGGCTACACCTTC.

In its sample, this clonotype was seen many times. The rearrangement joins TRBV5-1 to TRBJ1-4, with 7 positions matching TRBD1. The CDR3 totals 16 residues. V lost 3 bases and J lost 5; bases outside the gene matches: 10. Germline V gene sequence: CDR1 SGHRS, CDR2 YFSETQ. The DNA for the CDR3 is TGCGCCAGCAGCTCCGAGGGCAGGGGGGAGAATGAAAAACTGTTTTTT. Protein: CASSSEGRGENEKLFF.

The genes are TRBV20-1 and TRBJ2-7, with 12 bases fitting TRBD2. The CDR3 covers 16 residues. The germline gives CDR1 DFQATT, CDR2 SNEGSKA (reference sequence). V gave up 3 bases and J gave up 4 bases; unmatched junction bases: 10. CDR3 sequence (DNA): TGCAGTGCTAGGTCTAGCGGGAGGGCCCGGGGGTACGAGCAGTACTTC. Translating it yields CSARSSGRARGYEQYF.

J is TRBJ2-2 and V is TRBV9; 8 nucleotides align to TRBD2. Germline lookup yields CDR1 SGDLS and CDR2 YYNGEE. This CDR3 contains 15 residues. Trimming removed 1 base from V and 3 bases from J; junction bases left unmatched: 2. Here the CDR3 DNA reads TGTGCCAGCAGCGTAACTAGCGGTTACACCGGGGAGCTGTTTTTT. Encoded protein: CASSVTSGYTGELFF. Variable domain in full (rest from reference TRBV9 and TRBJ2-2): DSGVTQTPKHLITATGQRVTLRCSPRSGDLSVYWYQQSLDQGLQFLIQYYNGEERAKGNILERFSAQQFPDLHSELNLSSLELGDSALYFCASSVTSGYTGELFFGEGSRLTVL.

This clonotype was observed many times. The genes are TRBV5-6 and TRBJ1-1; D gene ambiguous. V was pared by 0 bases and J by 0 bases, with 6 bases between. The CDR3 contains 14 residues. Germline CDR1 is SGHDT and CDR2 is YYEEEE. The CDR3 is CASSLVQLNTEAFF. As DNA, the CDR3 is TGTGCCAGCAGCTTGGTACAGCTGAACACTGAAGCTTTCTTT.

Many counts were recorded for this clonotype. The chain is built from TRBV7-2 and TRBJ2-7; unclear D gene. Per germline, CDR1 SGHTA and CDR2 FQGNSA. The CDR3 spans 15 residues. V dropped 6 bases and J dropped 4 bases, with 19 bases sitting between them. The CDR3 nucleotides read TGTGCCAGCAGGTACTCCCCCGAACTCGCGTACGAGCAGTACTTC. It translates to CASRYSPELAYEQYF. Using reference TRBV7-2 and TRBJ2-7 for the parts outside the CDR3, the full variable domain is GAGVSQSPSNKVTEKGKDVELRCDPISGHTALYWYRQSLGQGLEFLIYFQGNSAPDKSGLPSDRFSAERTGGSVSTLTIQRTQQEDSAVYLCASRYSPELAYEQYFGPGTRLTVT.

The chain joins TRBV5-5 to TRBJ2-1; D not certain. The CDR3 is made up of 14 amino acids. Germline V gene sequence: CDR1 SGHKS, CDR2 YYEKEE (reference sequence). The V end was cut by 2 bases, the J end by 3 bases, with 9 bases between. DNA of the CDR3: TGTGCCAGCAGCTTCGGCAGCAACTACAATGAGCAGTTCTTC. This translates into CASSFGSNYNEQFF.

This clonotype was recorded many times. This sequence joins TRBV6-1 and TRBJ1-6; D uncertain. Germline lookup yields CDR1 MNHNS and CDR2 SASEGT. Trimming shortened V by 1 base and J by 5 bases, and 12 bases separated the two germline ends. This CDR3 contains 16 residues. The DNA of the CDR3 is TGTGCCAGCAGTGAAGGAGTATCCAGGAATAATTCACCCCTCCACTTT. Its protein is CASSEGVSRNNSPLHF.

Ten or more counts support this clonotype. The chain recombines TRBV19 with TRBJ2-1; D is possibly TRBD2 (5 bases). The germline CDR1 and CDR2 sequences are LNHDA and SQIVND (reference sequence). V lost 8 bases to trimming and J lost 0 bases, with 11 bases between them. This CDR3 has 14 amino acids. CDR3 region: CASRRGSSYNEQFF. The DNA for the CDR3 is TGTGCCAGTCGTCGGGGTAGCTCCTACAATGAGCAGTTCTTC.